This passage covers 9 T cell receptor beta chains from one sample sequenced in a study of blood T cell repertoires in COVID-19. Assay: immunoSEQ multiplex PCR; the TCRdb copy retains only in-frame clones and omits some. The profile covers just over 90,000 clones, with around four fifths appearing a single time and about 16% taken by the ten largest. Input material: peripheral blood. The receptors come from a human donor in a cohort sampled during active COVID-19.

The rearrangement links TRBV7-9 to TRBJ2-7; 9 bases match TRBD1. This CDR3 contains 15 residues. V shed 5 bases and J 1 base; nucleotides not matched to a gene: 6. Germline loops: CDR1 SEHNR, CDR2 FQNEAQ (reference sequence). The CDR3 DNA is TGTGCCAGCAGCCCCGGTGGGACAGGGTCCTACGAGCAGTACTTC. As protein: CASSPGGTGSYEQYF.

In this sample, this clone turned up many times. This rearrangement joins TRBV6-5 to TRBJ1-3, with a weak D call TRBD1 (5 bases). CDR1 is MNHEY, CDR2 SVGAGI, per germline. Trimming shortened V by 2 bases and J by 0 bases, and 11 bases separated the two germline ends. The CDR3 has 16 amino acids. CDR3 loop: CASSYGGVNSGNTIYF. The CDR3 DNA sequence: TGTGCCAGCAGTTACGGGGGGGTAAACTCTGGAAACACCATATATTTT.

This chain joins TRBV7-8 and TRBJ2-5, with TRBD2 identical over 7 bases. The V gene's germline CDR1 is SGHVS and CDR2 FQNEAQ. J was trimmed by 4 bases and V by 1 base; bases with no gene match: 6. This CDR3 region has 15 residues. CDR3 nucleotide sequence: TGTGCCAGCAGCTTAGGGGAGGGAAGCAGAGAGACCCAGTACTTC. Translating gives CASSLGEGSRETQYF.

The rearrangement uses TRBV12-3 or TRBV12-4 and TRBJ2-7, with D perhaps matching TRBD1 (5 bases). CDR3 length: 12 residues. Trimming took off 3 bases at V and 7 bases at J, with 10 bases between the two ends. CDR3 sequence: CASSLDTVEQYF. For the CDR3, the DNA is TGTGCCAGCAGTTTGGACACAGTTGAGCAGTACTTC.

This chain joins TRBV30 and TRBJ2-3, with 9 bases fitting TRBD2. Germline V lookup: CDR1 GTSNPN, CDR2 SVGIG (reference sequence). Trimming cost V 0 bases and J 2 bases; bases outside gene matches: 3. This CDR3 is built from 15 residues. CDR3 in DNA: TGTGCCTGGAGTGTACTAGCGGGCTCCACAGATACGCAGTATTTT. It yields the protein CAWSVLAGSTDTQYF.

The CDR3 DNA reads TGCGCCAGCAGCCAAGTAGGACAGGGGCAGAGAAATGAGCAGTTCTTC. This codes for CASSQVGQGQRNEQFF. This chain joins TRBV4-1 and TRBJ2-1; 9 nucleotides align to TRBD1. Looked up from germline, CDR1 is MGHRA and CDR2 is YSYEKL. This CDR3 contains 16 residues. The J segment lost 7 bases and the V segment lost 1 base, leaving 8 bases of the junction unmatched.

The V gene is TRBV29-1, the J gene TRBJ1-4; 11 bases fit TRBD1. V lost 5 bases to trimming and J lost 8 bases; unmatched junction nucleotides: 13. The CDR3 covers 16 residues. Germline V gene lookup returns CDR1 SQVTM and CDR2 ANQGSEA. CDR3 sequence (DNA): TGCAGCGTTCGGACAGGGGGCTCGTTGGGTGGCGAAAAACTGTTTTTT. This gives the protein CSVRTGGSLGGEKLFF.

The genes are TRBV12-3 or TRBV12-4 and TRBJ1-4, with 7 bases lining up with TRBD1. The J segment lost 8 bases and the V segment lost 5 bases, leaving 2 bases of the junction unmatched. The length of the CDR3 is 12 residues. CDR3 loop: CASSRDSEKLFF. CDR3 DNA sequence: TGTGCCAGCAGTCGGGACAGCGAAAAACTGTTTTTT.

The CDR3 nucleotides read TGTGCCATCAGTGATAAGGGGGCGAACACCGGGGAGCTGTTTTTT. Translation gives CAISDKGANTGELFF. This rearrangement joins TRBV10-3 to TRBJ2-2; tentatively, D is TRBD1 (6 bases). Germline V gene sequence: CDR1 ENHRY, CDR2 SYGVKD. The CDR3 has 15 amino acids. With 3 bases removed from V and 0 bases from J, the gap between germline ends came to 8 bases.